One sample yielded the 22 T cell receptor beta chains listed below, sequenced in a study of T cell responses to AZD1222 COVID-19 vaccine. Generated by immunoSEQ multiplex PCR, the TCRdb table keeps only in-frame clones and is missing some. This sample has about 120,000 clones, with 93% found just once. The input for sequencing was peripheral blood, taken 28 days after the second AZD1222 dose. The receptors come from an adult who received the AZD1222 COVID-19 vaccine.

The rearrangement joins TRBV19 to TRBJ1-3; 7 nucleotides match TRBD1. There are 17 residues in the CDR3. The germline gives CDR1 LNHDA, CDR2 SQIVND (reference sequence). Trimming removed 7 bases from V and 0 bases from J; junction bases left unmatched: 12. CDR3 residues: CASNPGQLIFSGNTIYF. In DNA form, the CDR3 reads TGTGCCAGTAACCCGGGACAGCTAATCTTCTCTGGAAACACCATATATTTT.

The chain has TRBV18 and TRBJ2-7, with D maybe TRBD1 (5 bases). The CDR3 is 14 amino acids. The V gene's germline CDR1 is KGHSH and CDR2 LQKENI. Trimming pared 4 bases from V and 1 base from J, leaving 11 bases between. CDR3 residues: CASSHQGYSYEQYF. CDR3 DNA sequence: TGTGCCAGCTCACACCAGGGTTATTCCTACGAGCAGTACTTC. Combining the CDR3 with reference TRBV18 and TRBJ2-7 gives the whole variable domain NAGVMQNPRHLVRRRGQEARLRCSPMKGHSHVYWYRQLPEEGLKFMVYLQKENIIDESGMPKERFSAEFPKEGPSILRIQQVVRGDSAAYFCASSHQGYSYEQYFGPGTRLTVT.

The chain is built from TRBV7-2 and TRBJ1-4; 10 bases map to TRBD1. CDR1 SGHTA and CDR2 FQGNSA come from the germline V gene. The V and J ends lost 3 bases and 10 bases, in that order; junction bases with no gene match: 20. The CDR3 is made up of 19 amino acids. The CDR3: CASSFSPGQGFEYSLKLFF. In DNA form, the CDR3 reads TGTGCCAGCAGCTTTTCTCCGGGACAGGGGTTTGAATACTCCTTAAAACTGTTTTTT.

This rearrangement joins TRBV29-1 to TRBJ2-1, with D uncertain. CDR1 SQVTM and CDR2 ANQGSEA come from the germline V gene. Trimming pared 4 bases from V and 8 bases from J, leaving 15 bases between. The CDR3 covers 13 residues. CDR3 sequence reads: CSVVGGFGYEQFF. The CDR3 nucleotides are TGCAGCGTTGTAGGTGGGTTCGGCTATGAGCAGTTCTTC.

This clone came up once. The chain carries TRBV5-6 and TRBJ1-4, with D perhaps matching TRBD1 (5 bases). The CDR3 contains 14 residues. V lost 4 bases, J lost 8 bases, and 15 bases lay in between. The V gene's germline CDR1 is SGHDT and CDR2 YYEEEE. The CDR3 loop is CASSVRRVREKLFF. The CDR3, as DNA: TGTGCCAGCAGCGTTCGCAGGGTACGCGAAAAACTGTTTTTT.

The chain combines TRBV12-3 or TRBV12-4 with TRBJ1-1; D remains unclear. The CDR3 runs to 12 residues. V was trimmed by 3 bases and J by 8 bases, leaving 10 bases between them. The CDR3 loop is CASSFDRSEAFF. CDR3 nucleotide sequence: TGTGCCAGCAGTTTTGACCGTTCAGAAGCTTTCTTT.

The sample holds one count of this clone. The gene calls are TRBV7-2 and TRBJ1-6, with D tentatively TRBD1 (6 bases). V was shortened by 3 bases and J by 7 bases, with 10 bases between the two germline ends. This CDR3 is 14 amino acids long. Germline V gene lookup returns CDR1 SGHTA and CDR2 FQGNSA. The CDR3 reads CASSLDSSNSPLHF. CDR3 sequence (DNA): TGTGCCAGCAGCTTGGACAGCTCCAATTCACCCCTCCACTTT.

This chain links TRBV21-1 with TRBJ2-7; whether TRBD1, the table's D call, matches the DNA was not checked. TRBV21-1 is marked as a pseudogene. The length of the CDR3 is 13 residues. The CDR3 spells CASSYGASYEQYF. In nucleotides, the CDR3 is TGTGCCAGCAGCTATGGGGCGAGCTACGAGCAGTACTTC.

This sequence joins TRBV10-3 and TRBJ2-5, with D perhaps matching TRBD1 or TRBD2 (5 bases each). The germline V and J ends were trimmed by 6 bases and 5 bases, with 13 bases remaining between them. This CDR3 region has 13 residues. Germline CDR1 and CDR2: ENHRY and SYGVKD. The CDR3 is CAISLDSGETQYF. DNA of the CDR3: TGTGCCATCAGCCTCGACAGCGGCGAGACCCAGTACTTC.

This clone has just one count. The DNA for the CDR3 is TGTGCCAGCAGTAATTGGGACAGGGGGCAAAACATTCAGTACTTC. Translating gives CASSNWDRGQNIQYF. V is TRBV6-5 and J is TRBJ2-4; 12 nucleotides line up with TRBD1. J was trimmed by 5 bases and V by 5 bases; bases with no gene match: 4. Germline assignment: CDR1 MNHEY and CDR2 SVGAGI. CDR3 length: 15 residues.

The V gene is TRBV30, the J gene TRBJ1-2; no clear D. The CDR3 spans 11 residues. Germline V gene sequence: CDR1 GTSNPN, CDR2 SVGIG (reference sequence). Trimming took off 5 bases at V and 1 base at J, with 5 bases between the two ends. CDR3 sequence (DNA): TGTGCCTGGTTGTTTAACTATGGCTACACCTTC. Translation: CAWLFNYGYTF.

Written as DNA, the CDR3 is TGTGCCAGCAGTTTTTGGCCGGGAGAGCCCCAGCATTTT. It translates to CASSFWPGEPQHF. This chain connects TRBV27 to TRBJ1-5; no definite D call. V was cut by 3 bases and J by 8 bases, with 11 bases left in between. The CDR3 length is 13 residues. CDR1 and CDR2 from the germline V gene are MNHEY and SMNVEV (reference sequence).

The table lists this clone with a count of one. The chain joins TRBV6-2 or TRBV6-3 to TRBJ1-1; TRBD1 matches 9 bases. The CDR3 extends over 15 amino acids. The trim removed 6 bases at V and 3 bases at J, leaving 8 bases unmatched. Germline V gives CDR1 MNHEY, CDR2 SVGEGT. CDR3 sequence: CASSETGTGYTEAFF. The CDR3 DNA follows: TGTGCCAGCAGCGAAACCGGGACAGGGTACACTGAAGCTTTCTTT.

The chain has TRBV9 and TRBJ2-2; D is ambiguous. Germline V gene sequence: CDR1 SGDLS, CDR2 YYNGEE. CDR3 length: 15 amino acids. Trimming took 1 base from V and 4 from J, leaving 11 bases between them. The CDR3 DNA is TGTGCCAGCAGCGTATATACAGTCCCCACCGGGGAGCTGTTTTTT. Its translation is CASSVYTVPTGELFF.

The chain recombines TRBV4-1 with TRBJ1-3; no definite D call. The CDR3 is 17 amino acids. The germline V gene encodes CDR1 MGHRA and CDR2 YSYEKL. V lost 4 bases, J lost 0 bases, and 16 bases lay in between. The CDR3 DNA is TGCGCCAGCAGCCCCGGGCCCAGCCCTTACTCTGGAAACACCATATATTTT. It codes for CASSPGPSPYSGNTIYF.

V gene TRBV12-5 combines with J gene TRBJ1-2; 9 nucleotides match TRBD1. Germline loops: CDR1 LGHNT, CDR2 FRNRAP. Trimming removed 5 bases from V and 1 base from J; junction bases left unmatched: 8. CDR3 length equals 16 residues. The CDR3 DNA sequence: TGTGCTAGTGGTCGTTTTGGGACAGGGATTAACTATGGCTACACCTTC. Its translation: CASGRFGTGINYGYTF. Based on the CDR3 plus reference TRBV12-5 and TRBJ1-2, the full variable domain is DARVTQTPRHKVTEMGQEVTMRCQPILGHNTVFWYRQTMMQGLELLAYFRNRAPLDDSGMPKDRFSAEMPDATLATLKIQPSEPRDSAVYFCASGRFGTGINYGYTFGSGTRLTVV.

This clone showed up just a few times. The chain carries TRBV6-2 or TRBV6-3 and TRBJ2-7; 8 nucleotides agree with TRBD1. V lost 4 bases, J lost 3 bases, and 5 bases stayed unmatched. The CDR3 has 14 residues. The germline gives CDR1 MNHEY, CDR2 SVGEGT. The CDR3 is CASSSYRGIYEQYF. CDR3 nucleotide sequence: TGTGCCAGCAGTTCGTACAGGGGGATCTACGAGCAGTACTTC.

The chain links TRBV28 to TRBJ2-5, with D possibly matching TRBD2 (5 bases). V was trimmed by 3 bases and J by 6 bases, leaving 11 bases between them. From germline, CDR1 is MDHEN and CDR2 SYDVKM. The CDR3 has 13 residues. The CDR3, as DNA: TGTGCCAGCAGTTTCATCGGGGAACAGACCCAGTACTTC. Translation gives CASSFIGEQTQYF.

The V call is TRBV6-6, the J call TRBJ1-4; TRBD1 agrees at 8 bases. The ends lost 8 bases at V and 4 bases at J; junction bases unmatched: 3. The germline gives CDR1 MNHNY, CDR2 SVGAGI (reference sequence). The CDR3 loop spans 13 amino acids. The chain's CDR3 is CASCDRGNEKLFF. CDR3 DNA sequence: TGTGCCAGCTGCGACAGGGGTAATGAAAAACTGTTTTTT.

The CDR3 loop is CASSPLRNEKLFF. The CDR3 DNA sequence: TGTGCCAGCTCACCACTACGCAATGAAAAACTGTTTTTT. J is TRBJ1-4 and V is TRBV18; D call uncertain. This CDR3 region has 13 residues. Trimming removed 1 base from V and 5 bases from J, with 5 bases in between. The germline CDR1 and CDR2 sequences are KGHSH and LQKENI. The full variable domain, its missing parts supplied by reference TRBV18 and TRBJ1-4, is NAGVMQNPRHLVRRRGQEARLRCSPMKGHSHVYWYRQLPEEGLKFMVYLQKENIIDESGMPKERFSAEFPKEGPSILRIQQVVRGDSAAYFCASSPLRNEKLFFGSGTQLSVL.

V and J are TRBV18 and TRBJ2-7; 8 bases map to TRBD1. Germline CDR1 and CDR2: KGHSH and LQKENI. The length of the CDR3 is 14 residues. The trim removed 3 bases at V and 3 bases at J, leaving 4 bases unmatched. The CDR3 reads CASSPLTGDYEQYF. In DNA form, the CDR3 reads TGTGCCAGCTCACCCTTGACAGGGGACTACGAGCAGTACTTC.

V gene TRBV19 combines with J gene TRBJ1-1, with D uncertain. The germline gives CDR1 LNHDA, CDR2 SQIVND (reference sequence). V lost 0 bases and J 1 base, leaving 9 bases between the germline ends. The CDR3 runs to 15 residues. CDR3 region: CASSIEGQANTEAFF. The CDR3 DNA reads as TGTGCCAGTAGTATAGAAGGGCAGGCGAACACTGAAGCTTTCTTT.